These 5 T cell receptor beta chains were all obtained from the same sample, sequenced in a study of blood T cell repertoires in COVID-19. Produced via immunoSEQ multiplex PCR; TCRdb's table is partial and in-frame only. Of about 290,000 clones in the sample, around 81% were seen once. The sequenced sample consisted of peripheral blood. These receptors all come from a woman in her fifties or sixties with active or convalescent COVID-19.

The CDR3 DNA is TGTGCCAGCAGCGTAGGGGCGGAGCGGTCTGGGGCCAACGTCCTGACTTTC. Amino acid sequence: CASSVGAERSGANVLTF. This sequence joins TRBV9 and TRBJ2-6; D is perhaps TRBD2 (5 bases). The germline V gene encodes CDR1 SGDLS and CDR2 YYNGEE. Trimming removed 0 bases from V and 1 base from J, with 11 bases in between. CDR3 size: 17 residues.

The V and J genes are TRBV18 and TRBJ2-1; possibly TRBD1 for D (5 bases). Trimming cost V 1 base and J 7 bases, with 14 bases left between them. Germline V gene data show CDR1 as KGHSH and CDR2 as LQKENI. The CDR3 totals 15 residues. This CDR3 is CASSPQSRDGNEQFF. The CDR3 nucleotides read TGTGCCAGCTCACCACAGAGCAGGGATGGTAATGAGCAGTTCTTC. Drawing the rest from reference TRBV18 and TRBJ2-1, the complete variable domain is NAGVMQNPRHLVRRRGQEARLRCSPMKGHSHVYWYRQLPEEGLKFMVYLQKENIIDESGMPKERFSAEFPKEGPSILRIQQVVRGDSAAYFCASSPQSRDGNEQFFGPGTRLTVL.

V is TRBV29-1 and J is TRBJ2-2; TRBD1 aligns across 10 bases. The CDR3 runs 14 residues. The germline V gene encodes CDR1 SQVTM and CDR2 ANQGSEA. The junction had 0 bases not matched to a gene; V was cut back by 1 base and J by 4 bases. CDR3: CSVEGDRGTGELFF. CDR3 nucleotide sequence: TGCAGCGTTGAAGGGGACAGGGGCACCGGGGAGCTGTTTTTT.

The rearrangement links TRBV5-1 to TRBJ1-2; TRBD1 matches 7 bases. This CDR3 is built from 13 residues. Per the germline V gene, CDR1 is SGHRS and CDR2 is YFSETQ. The V gene end was trimmed by 3 bases and the J gene end by 4 bases; junction bases not matched to a gene: 3. Here the CDR3 DNA reads TGCGCCAGCAGCTCGGGACAGTTCTATGGCTACACCTTC. Encoded protein: CASSSGQFYGYTF.

This chain joins TRBV24-1 and TRBJ2-1; weak D call: TRBD1 (7 bases). The CDR3 has 17 amino acids. Germline CDR1 reads KGHDR; CDR2 reads SFDVKD. V was shortened by 12 bases and J by 5 bases, with 28 bases between the two germline ends. The CDR3 sequence is CAETRGRPRAHHNEQFF. CDR3 nucleotides: TGTGCCGAGACCAGGGGGAGGCCCCGAGCTCATCACAATGAGCAGTTCTTC.